A selection of T cell receptor beta chains follows, all from one sample in a study of shared clonotypes between healthy human individuals. Profiling relied on immunoSEQ multiplex PCR, and the TCRdb table lists in-frame clones only, not all of them. Of roughly 490,000 clones listed, over 65% are singletons. Sample: PBMCs. The receptors originated from a woman aged 35 to 49 in good health. Some clones in this sample may be carry-over from other donors' samples. The CDR3 runs from the conserved cysteine through the conserved F or W. Each record gives: D gene, V gene, clone size, J gene, CDR3 protein, CDR3 DNA. A D gene is named only where the DNA matches it firmly. Part of the rows lack a size; the others show once, few, many or a class for expanded clones.

d_gene: .
v_gene: TRBV2
abundance: .
j_gene: TRBJ1-2
CDR3aa: CASYGRDGYTF
CDR3nt: TGTGCCAGCTACGGCCGGGATGGCTACACCTTC

d_gene: .
v_gene: TRBV27
abundance: .
j_gene: TRBJ2-3
CDR3aa: CASSSPSSTDTQYF
CDR3nt: TGTGCCAGCAGTTCTCCCTCTAGCACAGATACGCAGTATTTT

d_gene: TRBD2
v_gene: TRBV28
abundance: .
j_gene: TRBJ2-1
CDR3aa: CASSWGGTTNEQFF
CDR3nt: TGTGCCAGCAGTTGGGGTGGGACTACCAATGAGCAGTTCTTC

d_gene: .
v_gene: TRBV2
abundance: .
j_gene: TRBJ2-3
CDR3aa: CASNFAGKPSTDTQYF
CDR3nt: TGTGCCAGCAACTTTGCCGGGAAACCCTCCACAGATACGCAGTATTTT

d_gene: TRBD2
v_gene: TRBV7-2
abundance: .
j_gene: TRBJ2-1
CDR3aa: CASSLGMGDYYNEQFF
CDR3nt: TGTGCCAGCAGCTTAGGAATGGGGGACTACTACAATGAGCAGTTCTTC

d_gene: .
v_gene: TRBV4-3
abundance: .
j_gene: TRBJ1-2
CDR3aa: CASSQDRRNYGYTF
CDR3nt: TGCGCCAGCAGCCAAGACCGGAGAAACTATGGCTACACCTTC

d_gene: .
v_gene: TRBV30
abundance: .
j_gene: TRBJ1-2
CDR3aa: CAWSRQNNYGYTF
CDR3nt: TGTGCCTGGAGTCGGCAGAATAACTATGGCTACACCTTC

d_gene: .
v_gene: TRBV10-1
abundance: .
j_gene: TRBJ2-1
CDR3aa: CASSGAGTLGTYNEQFF
CDR3nt: TGCGCCAGCAGTGGAGCCGGGACGTTAGGCACCTACAATGAGCAGTTCTTC

d_gene: .
v_gene: TRBV2
abundance: .
j_gene: TRBJ2-6
CDR3aa: CASRKGGANVLTF
CDR3nt: TGTGCCAGCAGGAAAGGTGGGGCCAACGTCCTGACTTTC

d_gene: .
v_gene: TRBV7-3
abundance: .
j_gene: TRBJ1-1
CDR3aa: CASSGNMNTEAFF
CDR3nt: TGTGCCAGCAGCGGGAATATGAACACTGAAGCTTTCTTT

d_gene: .
v_gene: TRBV6-1
abundance: many
j_gene: TRBJ2-2
CDR3aa: CASARDTGELFF
CDR3nt: TGTGCCAGCGCTCGGGACACCGGGGAGCTGTTTTTT

d_gene: .
v_gene: TRBV10-3
abundance: many
j_gene: TRBJ2-7
CDR3aa: CAIDGVSYEQYF
CDR3nt: TGTGCCATCGATGGGGTTTCCTACGAGCAGTACTTC

d_gene: .
v_gene: TRBV7-2
abundance: once
j_gene: TRBJ1-4
CDR3aa: CASSQRGAHEKLFF
CDR3nt: TGTGCCAGCAGCCAACGAGGGGCGCATGAAAAACTGTTTTTT

d_gene: .
v_gene: TRBV29-1
abundance: .
j_gene: TRBJ2-7
CDR3aa: CSVMTRAGSYEQYF
CDR3nt: TGCAGCGTCATGACCAGGGCAGGATCCTACGAGCAGTACTTC

d_gene: TRBD2
v_gene: TRBV19
abundance: few
j_gene: TRBJ2-1
CDR3aa: CASSSRVAGDHYNEQFF
CDR3nt: TGTGCCAGTAGTAGTCGGGTAGCGGGAGACCACTACAATGAGCAGTTCTTC

d_gene: TRBD1
v_gene: TRBV5-4
abundance: .
j_gene: TRBJ2-1
CDR3aa: CASSRDSRYNEQFF
CDR3nt: TGTGCCAGCAGCCGGGACAGCCGATACAATGAGCAGTTCTTC

d_gene: .
v_gene: TRBV7-8
abundance: .
j_gene: TRBJ1-4
CDR3aa: CASSPSFGTSESTTNEKLFF
CDR3nt: TGTGCCAGCAGCCCGTCTTTCGGGACGTCTGAGTCCACAACTAATGAAAAACTGTTTTTT

d_gene: TRBD1
v_gene: TRBV11-1
abundance: once
j_gene: TRBJ2-1
CDR3aa: CASGEPPGTGVYNEQFF
CDR3nt: TGTGCCAGCGGCGAACCTCCCGGGACAGGGGTCTACAATGAGCAGTTCTTC

d_gene: TRBD2
v_gene: TRBV9
abundance: .
j_gene: TRBJ2-5
CDR3aa: CASSVASGSETQYF
CDR3nt: TGTGCCAGCAGCGTAGCTAGCGGGAGTGAGACCCAGTACTTC

d_gene: .
v_gene: TRBV7-2
abundance: many
j_gene: TRBJ2-3
CDR3aa: CASSQTWDTQYF
CDR3nt: TGTGCCAGCAGCCAGACATGGGATACGCAGTATTTT

d_gene: .
v_gene: TRBV7-9
abundance: .
j_gene: TRBJ1-5
CDR3aa: CASSLGDGPNQPQHF
CDR3nt: TGTGCCAGCAGCTTAGGGGACGGCCCCAATCAGCCCCAGCATTTT

d_gene: .
v_gene: TRBV7-6
abundance: .
j_gene: TRBJ2-5
CDR3aa: CASSFAQETQYF
CDR3nt: TGTGCCAGCAGCTTTGCTCAAGAGACCCAGTACTTC

d_gene: .
v_gene: TRBV28
abundance: .
j_gene: TRBJ1-5
CDR3aa: CASSLWRPNSNQPQHF
CDR3nt: TGTGCCAGCAGTTTATGGAGACCGAATAGCAATCAGCCCCAGCATTTT

d_gene: TRBD2
v_gene: TRBV15
abundance: .
j_gene: TRBJ2-1
CDR3aa: CATSLTGGFNEQFF
CDR3nt: TGTGCCACCAGCTTGACGGGAGGGTTCAATGAGCAGTTCTTC

d_gene: .
v_gene: TRBV27
abundance: .
j_gene: TRBJ2-2
CDR3aa: CASSLSFGGAELFF
CDR3nt: TGTGCCAGCAGTTTATCCTTTGGCGGGGCCGAACTGTTTTTT

d_gene: .
v_gene: TRBV19
abundance: .
j_gene: TRBJ1-5
CDR3aa: CASSSQTNQPQHF
CDR3nt: TGTGCCAGTAGTTCACAGACCAATCAGCCCCAGCATTTT

d_gene: TRBD2
v_gene: TRBV5-6
abundance: .
j_gene: TRBJ2-7
CDR3aa: CASSLGTGGPYEQYF
CDR3nt: TGTGCCAGCAGCTTGGGAACGGGAGGGCCCTACGAGCAGTACTTC